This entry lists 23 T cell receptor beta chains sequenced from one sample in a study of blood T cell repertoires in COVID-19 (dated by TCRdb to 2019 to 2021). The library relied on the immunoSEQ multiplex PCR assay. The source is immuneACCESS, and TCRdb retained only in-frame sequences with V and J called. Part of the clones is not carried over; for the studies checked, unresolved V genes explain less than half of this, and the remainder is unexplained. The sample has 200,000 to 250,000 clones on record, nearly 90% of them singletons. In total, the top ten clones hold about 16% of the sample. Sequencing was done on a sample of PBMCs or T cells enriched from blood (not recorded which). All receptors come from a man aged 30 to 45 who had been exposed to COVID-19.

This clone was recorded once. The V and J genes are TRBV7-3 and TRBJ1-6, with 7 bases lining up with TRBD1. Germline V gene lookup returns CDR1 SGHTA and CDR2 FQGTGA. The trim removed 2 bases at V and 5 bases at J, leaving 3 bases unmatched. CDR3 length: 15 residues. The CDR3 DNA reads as TGTGCCAGCAGCTTAGGCGGGACAGATAATTCACCCCTCCACTTT. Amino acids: CASSLGGTDNSPLHF.

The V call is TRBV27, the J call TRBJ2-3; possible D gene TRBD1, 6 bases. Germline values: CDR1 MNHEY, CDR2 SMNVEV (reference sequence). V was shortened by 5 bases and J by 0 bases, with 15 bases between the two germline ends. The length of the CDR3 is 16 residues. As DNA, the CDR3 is TGTGCCAGCAGTGTCTTAGGGACAACTAGCACAGATACGCAGTATTTT. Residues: CASSVLGTTSTDTQYF.

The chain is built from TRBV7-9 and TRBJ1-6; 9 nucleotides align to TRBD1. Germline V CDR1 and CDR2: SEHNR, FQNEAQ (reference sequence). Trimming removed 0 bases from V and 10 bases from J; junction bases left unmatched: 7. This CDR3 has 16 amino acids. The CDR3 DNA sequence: TGTGCCAGCAGCTTAGCGGTGGGACAGGGCGGCTCACCCCTCCACTTT. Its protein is CASSLAVGQGGSPLHF.

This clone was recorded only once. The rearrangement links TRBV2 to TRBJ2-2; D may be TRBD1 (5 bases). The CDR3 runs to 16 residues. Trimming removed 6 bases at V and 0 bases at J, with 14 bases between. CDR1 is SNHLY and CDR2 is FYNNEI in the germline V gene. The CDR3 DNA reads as TGTGCCAGCAGCCAGTCGACAGACGCGAACACCGGGGAGCTGTTTTTT. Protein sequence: CASSQSTDANTGELFF. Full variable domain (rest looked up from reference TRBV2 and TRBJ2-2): EPEVTQTPSHQVTQMGQEVILRCVPISNHLYFYWYRQILGQKVEFLVSFYNNEISEKSEIFDDQFSVERPDGSNFTLKIRSTKLEDSAMYFCASSQSTDANTGELFFGEGSRLTVL.

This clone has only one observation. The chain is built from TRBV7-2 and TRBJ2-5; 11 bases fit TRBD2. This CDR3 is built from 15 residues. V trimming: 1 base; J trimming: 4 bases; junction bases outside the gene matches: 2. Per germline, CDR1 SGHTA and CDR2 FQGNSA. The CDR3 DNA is TGTGCCAGCAGCTTAGTAGCGGGGGGGACAGAGACCCAGTACTTC. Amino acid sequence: CASSLVAGGTETQYF.

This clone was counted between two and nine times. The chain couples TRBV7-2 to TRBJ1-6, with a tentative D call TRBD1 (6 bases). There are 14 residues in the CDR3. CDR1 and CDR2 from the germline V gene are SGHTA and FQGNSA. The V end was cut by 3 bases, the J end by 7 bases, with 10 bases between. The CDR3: CASSLQGKNSPLHF. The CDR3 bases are TGTGCCAGCAGCTTGCAGGGGAAGAATTCACCCCTCCACTTT.

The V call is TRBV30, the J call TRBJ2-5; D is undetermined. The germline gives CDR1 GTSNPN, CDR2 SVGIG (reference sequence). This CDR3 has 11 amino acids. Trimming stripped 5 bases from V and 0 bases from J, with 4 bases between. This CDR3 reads CAWGNQETQYF. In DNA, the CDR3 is TGTGCCTGGGGCAACCAAGAGACCCAGTACTTC. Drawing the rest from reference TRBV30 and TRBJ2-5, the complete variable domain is SQTIHQWPATLVQPVGSPLSLECTVEGTSNPNLYWYRQAAGRGLQLLFYSVGIGQISSEVPQNLSASRPQDRQFILSSKKLLLSDSGFYLCAWGNQETQYFGPGTRLLVL.

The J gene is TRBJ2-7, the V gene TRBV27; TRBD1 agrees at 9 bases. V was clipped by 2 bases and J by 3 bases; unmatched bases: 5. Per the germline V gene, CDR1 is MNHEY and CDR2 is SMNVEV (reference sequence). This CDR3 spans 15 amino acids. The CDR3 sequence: CASSLTRDRVYEQYF. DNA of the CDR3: TGTGCCAGCAGTTTAACTCGGGACAGGGTCTACGAGCAGTACTTC.

The CDR3 nucleotides are TGTGCCAGCAGTTACCTCCACGAGCAGTACTTC. This gives the protein CASSYLHEQYF. The chain is built from TRBV6-2 or TRBV6-3 and TRBJ2-7; D is ambiguous. The germline V gene encodes CDR1 MNHEY and CDR2 SVGEGT. Trimming shortened V by 2 bases and J by 5 bases, and 4 bases separated the two germline ends. CDR3 size: 11 residues.

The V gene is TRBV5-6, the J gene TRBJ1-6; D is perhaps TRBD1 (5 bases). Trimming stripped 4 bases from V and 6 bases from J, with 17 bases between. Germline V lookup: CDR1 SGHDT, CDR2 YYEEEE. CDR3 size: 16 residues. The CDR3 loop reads CASSIPQGLGNSPLHF. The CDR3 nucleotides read TGTGCCAGCAGCATCCCCCAGGGTCTTGGTAATTCACCCCTCCACTTT.

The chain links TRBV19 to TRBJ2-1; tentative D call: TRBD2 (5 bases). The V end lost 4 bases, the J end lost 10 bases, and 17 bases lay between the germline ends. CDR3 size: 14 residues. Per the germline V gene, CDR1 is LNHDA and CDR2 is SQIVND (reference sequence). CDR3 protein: CASSTPPRPGEQFF. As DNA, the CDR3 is TGTGCCAGTAGTACCCCACCCAGACCGGGGGAGCAGTTCTTC.

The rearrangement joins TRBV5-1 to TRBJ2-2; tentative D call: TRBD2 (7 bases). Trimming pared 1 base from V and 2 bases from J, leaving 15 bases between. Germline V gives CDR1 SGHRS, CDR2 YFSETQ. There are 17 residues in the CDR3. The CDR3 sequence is CASSLREAGTNTGELFF. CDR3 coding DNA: TGCGCCAGCAGCTTGCGGGAAGCGGGGACAAACACCGGGGAGCTGTTTTTT.

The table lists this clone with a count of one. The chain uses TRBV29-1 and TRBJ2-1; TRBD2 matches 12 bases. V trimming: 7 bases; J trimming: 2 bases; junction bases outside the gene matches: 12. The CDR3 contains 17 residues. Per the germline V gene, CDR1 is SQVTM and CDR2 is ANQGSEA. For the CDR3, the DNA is TGCAGCGGCCTCCTGCCTAGCGGGGGGGCCACCTACAATGAGCAGTTCTTC. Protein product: CSGLLPSGGATYNEQFF.

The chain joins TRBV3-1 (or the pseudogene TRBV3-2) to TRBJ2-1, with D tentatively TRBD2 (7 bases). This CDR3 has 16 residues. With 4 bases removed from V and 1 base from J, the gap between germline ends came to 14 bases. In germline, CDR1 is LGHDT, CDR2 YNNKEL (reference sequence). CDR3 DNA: TGTGCCAGCAGCCGTCGGGGGGCCCAGTCCTACAATGAGCAGTTCTTC. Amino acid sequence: CASSRRGAQSYNEQFF.

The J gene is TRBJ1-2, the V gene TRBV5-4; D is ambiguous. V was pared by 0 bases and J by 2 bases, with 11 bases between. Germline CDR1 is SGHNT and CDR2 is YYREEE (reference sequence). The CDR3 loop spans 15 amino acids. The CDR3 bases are TGTGCCAGCAGCTTGGTGACAACCGCCAACTATGGCTACACCTTC. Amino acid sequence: CASSLVTTANYGYTF. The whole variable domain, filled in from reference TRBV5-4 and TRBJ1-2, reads ETGVTQSPTHLIKTRGQQVTLRCSSQSGHNTVSWYQQALGQGPQFIFQYYREEENGRGNFPPRFSGLQFPNYSSELNVNALELDDSALYLCASSLVTTANYGYTFGSGTRLTVV.

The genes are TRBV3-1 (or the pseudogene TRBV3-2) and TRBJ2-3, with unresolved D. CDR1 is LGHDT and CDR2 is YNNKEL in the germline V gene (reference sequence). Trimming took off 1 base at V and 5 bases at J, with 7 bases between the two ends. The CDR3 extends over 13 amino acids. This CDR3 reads CASSQVTGDTQYF. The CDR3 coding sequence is TGTGCCAGCAGCCAAGTAACGGGAGATACGCAGTATTTT.

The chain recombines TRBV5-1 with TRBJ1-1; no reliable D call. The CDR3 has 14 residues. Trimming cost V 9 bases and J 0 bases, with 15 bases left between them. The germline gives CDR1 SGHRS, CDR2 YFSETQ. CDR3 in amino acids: CATKAEGLNTEAFF. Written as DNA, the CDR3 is TGCGCCACAAAAGCGGAGGGTCTGAACACTGAAGCTTTCTTT.

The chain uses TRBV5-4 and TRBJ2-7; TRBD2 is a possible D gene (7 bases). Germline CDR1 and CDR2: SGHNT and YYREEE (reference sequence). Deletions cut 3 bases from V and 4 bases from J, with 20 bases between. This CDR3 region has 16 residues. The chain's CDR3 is CASSSKGSGGLYEQYF. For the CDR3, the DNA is TGTGCCAGCAGCTCGAAGGGGTCGGGGGGCCTTTACGAGCAGTACTTC.

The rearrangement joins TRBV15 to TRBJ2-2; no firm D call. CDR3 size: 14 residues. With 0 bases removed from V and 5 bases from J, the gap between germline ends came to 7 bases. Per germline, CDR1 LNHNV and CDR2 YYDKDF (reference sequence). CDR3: CATSRESQTGELFF. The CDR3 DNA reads TGTGCCACCAGCAGAGAGTCTCAGACCGGGGAGCTGTTTTTT.

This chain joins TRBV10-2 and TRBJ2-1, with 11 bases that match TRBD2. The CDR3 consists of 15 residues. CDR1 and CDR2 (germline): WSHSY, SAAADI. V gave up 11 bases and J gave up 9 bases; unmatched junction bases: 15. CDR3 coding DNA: TGCGCCGCAGGGCGTAGCGGGGGGGCCTTGGGTGAGCAGTTCTTC. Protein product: CAAGRSGGALGEQFF.

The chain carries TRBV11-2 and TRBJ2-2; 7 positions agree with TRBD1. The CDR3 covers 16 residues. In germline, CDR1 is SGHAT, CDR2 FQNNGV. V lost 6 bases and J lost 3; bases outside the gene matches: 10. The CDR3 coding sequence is TGTGCCAGCAGTCTATTCCCGCAGGGGGACACCGGGGAGCTGTTTTTT. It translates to CASSLFPQGDTGELFF. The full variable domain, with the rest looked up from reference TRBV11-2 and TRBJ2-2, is EAGVAQSPRYKIIEKRQSVAFWCNPISGHATLYWYQQILGQGPKLLIQFQNNGVVDDSQLPKDRFSAERLKGVDSTLKIQPAKLEDSAVYLCASSLFPQGDTGELFFGEGSRLTVL.

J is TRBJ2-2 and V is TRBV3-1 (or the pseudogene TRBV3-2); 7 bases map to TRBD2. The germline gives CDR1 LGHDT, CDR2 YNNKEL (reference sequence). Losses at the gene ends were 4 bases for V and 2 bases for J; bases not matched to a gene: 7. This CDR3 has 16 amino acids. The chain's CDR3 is CASSPIWGGNTGELFF. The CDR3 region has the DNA TGTGCCAGCAGCCCAATCTGGGGGGGTAACACCGGGGAGCTGTTTTTT.

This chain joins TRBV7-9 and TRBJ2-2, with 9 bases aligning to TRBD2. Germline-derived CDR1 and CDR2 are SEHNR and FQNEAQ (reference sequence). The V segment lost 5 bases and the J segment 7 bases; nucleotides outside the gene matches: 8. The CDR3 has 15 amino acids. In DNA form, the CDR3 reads TGTGCCAGCAGCACCCGGACTAGCGAGGGCGGGGAGCTGTTTTTT. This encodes CASSTRTSEGGELFF.